Listed below are T cell receptor beta chains from one sample, sequenced in a study of T-cell reconstitution after alpha-beta-depleted transplantation in children. TCRdb called the PCR reads again in MiXCR, with one record for every CDR3 protein. The top ten clones hold 0.79% of a sample with 550,000 to 800,000 distinct CDR3 sequences, around 13% of them seen once. The sequencing used PBMCs, collected before TCRalphabeta/CD19-depleted stem cell transplant. Receptors were obtained from a girl aged 2-10 years with congenital amegakaryocytic thrombocytopenia, due to receive a stem cell transplant. The CDR3 runs from the conserved cysteine through the conserved F or W. Each record gives: J gene, V gene, D gene, clone size, CDR3 DNA, CDR3 protein. The D gene is left open where the match is weak. The size entry is marked missing in some rows and otherwise reads once, few, many or a size class.

>TRBJ2-4|TRBV20-1|-|many
TGCAGTGCTGCCAATTCTAGGATTCAGTACTTC
CSAANSRIQYF
>TRBJ2-1|TRBV11-1|-|many
TGTGCCAGCAGCTTAACCCCCTCGACTAGTGTCGGAGTTAAGAATGAGCAGTTCTTC
CASSLTPSTSVGVKNEQFF
>TRBJ1-2|TRBV20-1|-|-
TGCAGTGCTAGAGCAATGGCACGATATGGCTACACCTTC
CSARAMARYGYTF
>TRBJ1-3|TRBV15|-|few
TGTGCCACCAGCACAGATCAGACTGGAAACACCATATATTTT
CATSTDQTGNTIYF
>TRBJ1-2|TRBV29-1|-|many
TGCAGCGTTTCTAACAGAGAGAACTATGGCTACACCTTC
CSVSNRENYGYTF
>TRBJ1-3|TRBV3-1|TRBD1|few
TGTGCCAGCAGCCAAGTCGGGACAGGGGCTGGAAACACCATATATTTT
CASSQVGTGAGNTIYF
>TRBJ2-5|TRBV5-1|-|-
TGCGCCAGCAGCCCACAGGGCGGGGGTCAAATTGTCCAGTACTTC
CASSPQGGGQIVQYF
>TRBJ2-1|TRBV11-2|TRBD2|few
TGTGCCAGCAGCCGACCGGGACTAGCGGAAAGCTCCTACAATGAGCAGTTCTTC
CASSRPGLAESSYNEQFF
>TRBJ2-7|TRBV20-1|TRBD1|-
TGCAGTGCTAGCCCGGGACAGGAGAGTAGCGAGCAGTACTTC
CSASPGQESSEQYF
>TRBJ2-1|TRBV20-1|TRBD2|many
TGCAGTGCTAGTCTGGGACTAGCGGGAGATGAGCAGTTCTTC
CSASLGLAGDEQFF
>TRBJ2-5|TRBV4-1|-|-
TGCGCCAGCAGCCGAGGGACGGCGACGCGGGGGACCCAGTACTTC
CASSRGTATRGTQYF